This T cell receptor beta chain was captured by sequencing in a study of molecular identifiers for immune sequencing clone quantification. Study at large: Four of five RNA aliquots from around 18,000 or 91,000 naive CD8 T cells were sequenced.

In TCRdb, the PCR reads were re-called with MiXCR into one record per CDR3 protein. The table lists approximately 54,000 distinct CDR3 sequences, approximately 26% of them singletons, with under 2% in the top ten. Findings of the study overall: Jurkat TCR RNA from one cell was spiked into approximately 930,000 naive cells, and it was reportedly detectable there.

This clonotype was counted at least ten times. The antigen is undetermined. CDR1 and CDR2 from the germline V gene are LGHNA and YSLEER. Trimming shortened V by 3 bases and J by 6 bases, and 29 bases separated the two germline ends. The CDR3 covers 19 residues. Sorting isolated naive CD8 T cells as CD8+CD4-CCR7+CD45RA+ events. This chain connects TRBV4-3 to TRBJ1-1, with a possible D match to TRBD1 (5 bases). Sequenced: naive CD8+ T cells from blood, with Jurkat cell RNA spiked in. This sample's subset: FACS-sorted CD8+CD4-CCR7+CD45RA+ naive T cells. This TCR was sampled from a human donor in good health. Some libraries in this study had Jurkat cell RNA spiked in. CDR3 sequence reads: CASSHAPPGTLTDTPEAFF. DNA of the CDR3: TGCGCCAGCAGCCATGCCCCCCCGGGGACCCTAACAGATACCCCTGAAGCTTTCTTT.